The rows below give T cell receptor beta chains drawn from one sample of a study of T cell clones after liver transplantation. Method: immunoSEQ multiplex PCR; TCRdb's copy keeps in-frame clones and lacks some. The table shows 65,000 to 85,000 clones, with less than 90% occurring only once. Here the sequenced sample was CD4+ T cells from blood, taken around 50 months after liver transplant. The receptors shown here come from a human patient who received a liver transplant. The graft donor may have given rise to some T cells. Both conserved end residues are part of each CDR3. The D gene is left open where the match is weak.

v_gene,d_gene,CDR3aa
TRBV7-3,TRBD2,CASSSTGLAEETQYF
TRBV5-6,TRBD1,CASSLALWDRDEKLFF
TRBV6-6,TRBD1,CASSYGTGESPLHF
TRBV6-5,TRBD1,CASSLQGAKISYEQYF
TRBV5-1,NA,CASSPTSANTEAFF
TRBV28,NA,CASSFSGPPTIYF
TRBV5-1,NA,CASSLRPGQENEKLFF
TRBV7-2,NA,CASSSRGIATDTQYF
TRBV18,NA,CASSPLGGSLGDTIYF
TRBV9,NA,CASSELWPQHF
TRBV6-1,NA,CASTLETVTDTQYF
TRBV19,NA,CASSNWAGELFF
TRBV7-2,NA,CASSLAVGSDTQYF
TRBV7-2,NA,CASSDGPRTQYF
TRBV7-2,NA,CASSVSRNTGELFF
TRBV29-1,NA,CSVVGAGAGRSYEQYF
TRBV28,NA,CASSYRQRNEKLFF
TRBV5-1,NA,CASSFSLLNTGELFF
TRBV6-5,TRBD1,CAATLRGLENTEAFF
TRBV25-1,NA,CASSSTRNFNAGNYGYTF
TRBV25-1,TRBD2,CASGRSGLSYNEQFF
TRBV9,NA,CASMVGPSTDTQYF
TRBV18,NA,CASSPPPTGFGEAFF
TRBV19,NA,CASTPTGTFSGANVLTF
TRBV7-3,TRBD2,CASSLVPGTSVYPETQYF
TRBV5-4,NA,CASSLRRPTEETQYF